These 22 T cell receptor beta chains share one sample of origin, sequenced in a study of regulatory T cells in long-lasting Graves disease. CDR3-region Arm-PCR and iRepertoire HTBI primers produced the TCR beta libraries. A single record per CDR3 protein comes from TCRdb applying MiXCR to the multiplex PCR reads. The table records around 450,000 distinct CDR3 sequences, about 22% of them present only once. Noted time point: persistent/refractory GD, antithyroid drugs over 5 years with positive TRAb. Following extraction of RNA from PBMCs, that RNA was used to make the TCR library. The sequences come from peripheral blood mononuclear cells (PBMCs), collected when the disease was refractory, from a patient treated with antithyroid drugs. All receptors derive from a female donor with Graves disease.

The chain combines TRBV6-1 with TRBJ2-7; no clear D. Trimming removed 5 bases from V and 6 bases from J, with 14 bases in between. CDR1 and CDR2 from the germline V gene are MNHNS and SASEGT. CDR3 length: 13 amino acids. The CDR3 bases are TGTGCCAGCAGTCCAGGCGGTAAGGCCGAGCAGTACTTC. Protein sequence: CASSPGGKAEQYF.

This clonotype appeared many times. This chain joins TRBV24-1 and TRBJ2-5; D gene unclear. Germline V CDR1 and CDR2: KGHDR, SFDVKD. Trimming cost V 0 bases and J 5 bases, with 3 bases left between them. This CDR3 region has 12 residues. The CDR3 sequence is CATSDLMETQYF. CDR3 nucleotide sequence: TGTGCCACCAGTGATTTGATGGAGACCCAGTACTTC.

As regards this clonotype: A much larger clone sits a single nucleotide away, making a read error possible. The gene calls are TRBV11-2 and TRBJ2-7, with D tentatively TRBD1 or TRBD2 (5 bases each). Germline loops: CDR1 SGHAT, CDR2 FQNNGV. This CDR3 has 16 amino acids. The CDR3 loop reads CASSLGVGENSYEQHF. The DNA of the CDR3 is TGTGCCAGCAGCTTAGGGGTGGGGGAAAACTCCTACGAGCAGCACTTC.

This clonotype was detected ten times or more. The V call is TRBV28, the J call TRBJ1-5; a possible D gene is TRBD1 (5 bases). The CDR3 loop spans 16 amino acids. V lost 0 bases, J lost 0 bases, and 9 bases lay in between. The germline V gene encodes CDR1 MDHEN and CDR2 SYDVKM. In DNA form, the CDR3 reads TGTGCCAGCAGTTTATGGGGACTTTATAGCAATCAGCCCCAGCATTTT. This codes for CASSLWGLYSNQPQHF.

Only one count was recorded for this clonotype. A much larger clone is a single base away; this may be a read error. V usage is TRBV10-3 and J usage is TRBJ1-2; 7 bases are a match to TRBD1. Germline lookup yields CDR1 ENHRY and CDR2 SYGVKD. This CDR3 is 12 amino acids long. The CDR3 here is CAITTGQYGYAF. The CDR3 bases are TGTGCCATCACCACGGGACAGTATGGCTACGCCTTC.

This clonotype occurred many times. The CDR3 DNA is TGCAGCGTTGAAGACACCCTAAACACTGAAGCTTTCTTT. As protein: CSVEDTLNTEAFF. V gene TRBV29-1 combines with J gene TRBJ1-1; D unresolved. The CDR3 has 13 amino acids. Germline lookup yields CDR1 SQVTM and CDR2 ANQGSEA. V lost 0 bases, J lost 2 bases, and 7 bases lay in between.

This clonotype was detected a few times. CDR3 bases: TGTGCCAGCAGTAATTGGGGGCCGACCGACGAGACCCAGTACTTC. The encoded protein is CASSNWGPTDETQYF. The chain combines TRBV7-2 with TRBJ2-5, with D possibly TRBD1 on 6 matching bases. Germline lookup yields CDR1 SGHTA and CDR2 FQGNSA. With 6 bases removed from V and 5 bases from J, the gap between germline ends came to 19 bases. CDR3 length: 15 residues. Filled out from reference TRBV7-2 and TRBJ2-5, the complete variable domain reads GAGVSQSPSNKVTEKGKDVELRCDPISGHTALYWYRQSLGQGLEFLIYFQGNSAPDKSGLPSDRFSAERTGGSVSTLTIQRTQQEDSAVYLCASSNWGPTDETQYFGPGTRLLVL.

In this sample, this clonotype turned up a few times. The gene calls are TRBV4-3 and TRBJ1-1, with D tentatively TRBD1 (6 bases). CDR3 length equals 16 residues. V shed 0 bases and J shed 1 base, with 12 bases lying between them. The germline V gene has CDR1 LGHNA and CDR2 YSLEER. DNA of the CDR3: TGCGCCAGCAGCCAAGATCAGGGACACCCGAACACTGAAGCTTTCTTT. It specifies CASSQDQGHPNTEAFF.

This clonotype came up a few times. The chain employs TRBV13 and TRBJ1-5; possible D gene TRBD1, 5 bases. Germline CDR1 reads PRHDT; CDR2 reads FYEKMQ (reference sequence). The CDR3 contains 14 residues. V was pared by 6 bases and J by 4 bases, with 13 bases between. The CDR3 DNA reads as TGTGCCAGCAGTCGTGGACACCCAAATCAGCCCCAGCATTTT. Protein sequence: CASSRGHPNQPQHF. The whole variable domain, remainder taken from reference TRBV13 and TRBJ1-5, is AAGVIQSPRHLIKEKRETATLKCYPIPRHDTVYWYQQGPGQDPQFLISFYEKMQSDKGSIPDRFSAQQFSDYHSELNMSSLELGDSALYFCASSRGHPNQPQHFGDGTRLSIL.

The rearrangement uses TRBV3-1 and TRBJ1-4; weak D call: TRBD1 (5 bases). This CDR3 spans 13 amino acids. V was trimmed by 2 bases and J by 6 bases, leaving 7 bases between them. CDR1 and CDR2 from the germline V gene are LGHDT and YNNKEL (reference sequence). CDR3 in DNA: TGTGCCAGCAGCCAAAGAGGGGATGAAAAACTGTTTTTT. Translation: CASSQRGDEKLFF.

This clonotype was picked up many times. The chain couples TRBV12-5 to TRBJ2-2; TRBD2 matches 9 bases. Trimming at V came to 6 bases and at J to 3 bases, leaving 8 bases not matched to a gene. Germline loops: CDR1 LGHNT, CDR2 FRNRAP. The CDR3 totals 16 residues. CDR3 amino acids: CASGPTSGRHTGELFF. CDR3 in DNA: TGTGCTAGTGGCCCAACTAGCGGGCGACACACCGGGGAGCTGTTTTTT.

The chain uses TRBV5-1 and TRBJ2-3, with 7 bases lining up with TRBD2. Germline lookup yields CDR1 SGHRS and CDR2 YFSETQ. The CDR3 covers 14 residues. V shed 1 base, J shed 4 bases, and the junction held 3 bases outside the gene matches. In DNA, the CDR3 is TGCGCCAGCAGCTTGTCTAGCGGCGCAGATACGCAGTATTTT. Translating it yields CASSLSSGADTQYF.

The chain is built from TRBV18 and TRBJ1-2; 8 bases agree with TRBD1. Trimming removed 3 bases from V and 8 bases from J; junction bases left unmatched: 14. The germline V gene has CDR1 KGHSH and CDR2 LQKENI. The CDR3 runs to 16 residues. CDR3 in DNA: TGTGCCAGCTCACCCCGGGGAACCGGGACAGGAGGAGGCTACACCTTC. Amino acids: CASSPRGTGTGGGYTF.

The chain recombines TRBV29-1 with TRBJ1-2, with no clear D. CDR3 length: 13 residues. Germline V gene data show CDR1 as SQVTM and CDR2 as ANQGSEA. Trimming took 4 bases from V and 3 from J, leaving 12 bases between them. CDR3 nucleotides: TGCAGCGTTGCCAGCCGGTTCGACTATGGCTACACCTTC. Amino acids: CSVASRFDYGYTF.

This clonotype was counted between two and nine times. This rearrangement joins TRBV28 to TRBJ1-4, with D unresolved. Germline V CDR1 and CDR2: MDHEN, SYDVKM. CDR3 size: 13 residues. The V end lost 7 bases, the J end lost 8 bases, and 14 bases lay between the germline ends. This chain's CDR3 is CASTLVLGEKLFF. As DNA, the CDR3 is TGTGCCAGCACCCTGGTCCTGGGGGAAAAACTGTTTTTT.

The J gene is TRBJ2-2, the V gene TRBV9; 9 bases are a match to TRBD2. The CDR3 runs to 16 residues. From germline, CDR1 is SGDLS and CDR2 YYNGEE. The junction had 1 base not matched to a gene; V was cut back by 0 bases and J by 1 base. The CDR3 region has the DNA TGTGCCAGCAGCGTAGTGACTAGCGGGAACACCGGGGAGCTGTTTTTT. It is translated as CASSVVTSGNTGELFF.

Many counts were recorded for this clonotype. The rearrangement joins TRBV6-5 to TRBJ2-7, with D perhaps matching TRBD1 (5 bases). Trimming took 2 bases from V and 0 from J, leaving 8 bases between them. This CDR3 region has 14 residues. Germline lookup yields CDR1 MNHEY and CDR2 SVGAGI. CDR3 amino acids: CASSYGRDSYEQYF. DNA for the CDR3: TGTGCCAGCAGTTACGGCAGGGACTCCTACGAGCAGTACTTC.

V usage is TRBV2 and J usage is TRBJ2-3, with 8 bases identical to TRBD2. CDR1 and CDR2 (germline): SNHLY, FYNNEI. Unmatched junction bases numbered 9, after V lost 7 bases and J lost 6 bases. This CDR3 spans 14 amino acids. Here the CDR3 reads CASKERAGEDTQYF. The CDR3 coding sequence is TGTGCCAGCAAGGAGCGAGCGGGGGAGGATACGCAGTATTTT.

The rearrangement joins TRBV7-3 to TRBJ1-1; D unresolved. The CDR3 consists of 12 residues. CDR1 is SGHTA and CDR2 is FQGTGA in the germline V gene. The V gene lost 0 bases and the J gene lost 8 bases, with 7 bases spanning the gap. CDR3 loop: CASSLTRQEAFF. In DNA, the CDR3 is TGTGCCAGCAGCTTAACTAGGCAGGAAGCTTTCTTT.

At least ten counts were recorded for this clonotype. This chain joins TRBV28 and TRBJ2-2; D remains unclear. Germline CDR1 reads MDHEN; CDR2 reads SYDVKM. The CDR3 is 15 residues long. The V end was cut by 3 bases, the J end by 3 bases, with 11 bases between. CDR3 DNA: TGTGCCAGCAGTTTGTTGTCAGTTTACACCGGGGAGCTGTTTTTT. As protein: CASSLLSVYTGELFF.

The rearrangement joins TRBV7-9 to TRBJ2-4, with no clear D. CDR1 is SEHNR and CDR2 is FQNEAQ in the germline V gene (reference sequence). The CDR3 runs 16 residues. V lost 7 bases, J lost 1 base, and 17 bases lay in between. CDR3 protein: CASTPLGSGAKNIQYF. The DNA for the CDR3 is TGTGCCAGCACCCCTTTGGGTAGTGGGGCCAAAAACATTCAGTACTTC.

This chain uses TRBV7-9 with TRBJ2-7; D may be TRBD1 (5 bases). CDR1 and CDR2 (germline): SEHNR, FQNEAQ (reference sequence). The CDR3 consists of 14 residues. With 4 bases removed from V and 1 base from J, the gap between germline ends came to 11 bases. CDR3 in amino acids: CASSYLTESYEQYF. As DNA, the CDR3 is TGTGCCAGCAGCTACTTGACAGAGTCCTACGAGCAGTACTTC.